Listed below are T cell receptor beta chains from one sample, sequenced in a study of T cells in localized non-small cell lung cancer. Assay used: immunoSEQ multiplex PCR; TCRdb lists only in-frame clones, some missing. The sample consists of tens of thousands of clones, roughly 90% of them appearing once. The sequencing here drew on peripheral blood, taken before any cancer treatment. The receptor set was obtained from a woman aged 35-75 years with stage I lung adenocarcinoma. The CDR3 runs from the conserved cysteine through the conserved F or W. Each record gives: CDR3 protein, J gene, V gene, clone size. For some rows the clone size is stated as once, few or many, or as a class when expanded; others skip it.

cdr3_aa: CASSLGQEPTSYTF
j_call: TRBJ1-2
v_call: TRBV7-3
clone_size: -

cdr3_aa: CSVERDSNEQFF
j_call: TRBJ2-1
v_call: TRBV29-1
clone_size: -

cdr3_aa: CASSLVGPFRAFF
j_call: TRBJ1-1
v_call: TRBV11-1
clone_size: -

cdr3_aa: CASSLEDEAFF
j_call: TRBJ1-1
v_call: TRBV6-5
clone_size: -

cdr3_aa: CAISERGAPDSPLHF
j_call: TRBJ1-6
v_call: TRBV10-3
clone_size: -

cdr3_aa: CASSFAQIGSPLHF
j_call: TRBJ1-6
v_call: TRBV7-2
clone_size: -

cdr3_aa: CASSVTLQETQYF
j_call: TRBJ2-5
v_call: TRBV5-1
clone_size: -

cdr3_aa: CASSAGLGYGYTF
j_call: TRBJ1-2
v_call: TRBV9
clone_size: -

cdr3_aa: CASSSGTTTDTQYF
j_call: TRBJ2-3
v_call: TRBV5-1
clone_size: -

cdr3_aa: CASSVGTVNQPQHF
j_call: TRBJ1-5
v_call: TRBV9
clone_size: -

cdr3_aa: CASGVAQPQHF
j_call: TRBJ1-5
v_call: TRBV2
clone_size: few